A selection of T cell receptor beta chains follows, all from one sample in a study of cytotoxic CD8 clonotypes in ibrutinib-treated CLL. Produced via immunoSEQ multiplex PCR; TCRdb's table is partial and in-frame only. The data contain 130,000 or so clones, 70% to 80% of them singletons. This sample comprised PBMCs, obtained after 12 months of ibrutinib treatment. These receptors were obtained from a human donor with chronic lymphocytic leukemia. Each CDR3 is given with its conserved first and last residue. The order of the fields is clone size, V gene, J gene, D gene, CDR3 DNA, CDR3 protein. A D gene is named only where the DNA matches it firmly. Some rows mark clone size as missing; the rest say once, few, many or name a class of expanded clone.

-,TRBV7-2,TRBJ2-7,-,TGTGCCAGCAGCTCGAATAGACCCTACGAGCAGTACTTC,CASSSNRPYEQYF
-,TRBV27,TRBJ2-5,-,TGTGCCAGCAGTCGCAAGGCGGGGCAAGAGACCCAGTACTTC,CASSRKAGQETQYF
-,TRBV11-2,TRBJ1-2,-,TGTGCCAGCAGCTCACCGGGGAGGAACTATGGCTACACCTTC,CASSSPGRNYGYTF
few,TRBV9,TRBJ2-3,TRBD1,TGTGCCAGCAGCGTATTACAGGGGCAAACAGATACGCAGTATTTT,CASSVLQGQTDTQYF
-,TRBV30,TRBJ2-3,-,TGTGCCTGGAGTCCACTGGAAACAGATACGCAGTATTTT,CAWSPLETDTQYF
few,TRBV18,TRBJ2-3,TRBD2,TGTGCCAGCTCACCATTTGAAGCGGGGGGGAGCACAGATACGCAGTATTTT,CASSPFEAGGSTDTQYF
-,TRBV20-1,TRBJ2-1,-,TGCAGTGCTAGCAAGCATAATGAGCAGTTCTTC,CSASKHNEQFF
-,TRBV2,TRBJ2-7,-,TGTGCCAGCTGTGGTTTTGCCGCGGGACGGTCGATCTACGAGCAGTACTTC,CASCGFAAGRSIYEQYF
-,TRBV29-1,TRBJ2-1,-,TGCAGCGTTGAACCCACAGCGTACAATGAGCAGTTCTTC,CSVEPTAYNEQFF
-,TRBV2,TRBJ2-7,TRBD1,TGTGCCAGCAACCTGGGACAGGGCTACGAGCAGTACTTC,CASNLGQGYEQYF
-,TRBV6-1,TRBJ1-1,-,TGTGCCAGCAGTGGACTATTAGGGGGGCTTTACACTGAAGCTTTCTTT,CASSGLLGGLYTEAFF
-,TRBV28,TRBJ2-3,TRBD1,TGTGCCAGCAGCGGGACAGTTCCAGATACGCAGTATTTT,CASSGTVPDTQYF
-,TRBV5-4,TRBJ2-5,TRBD2,TGTGCCAGCAGCCCAAACTCAGGACTAGTTTCAGAGACCCAGTACTTC,CASSPNSGLVSETQYF
-,TRBV15,TRBJ1-5,-,TGTGCCAGCGGGGCACAGGAGAATCAGCCCCAGCATTTT,CASGAQENQPQHF
-,TRBV5-1,TRBJ2-3,TRBD1,TGCGCCAGCATTCAGACAGGGGGCGCAGATACGCAGTATTTT,CASIQTGGADTQYF
-,TRBV11-2,TRBJ2-1,TRBD2,TGTGCCAGCAGCTTAGGGACTAGCGGCTACTCCTACAATGAGCAGTTCTTC,CASSLGTSGYSYNEQFF
-,TRBV5-6,TRBJ2-5,-,TGTGCCAGCAGCTTGGGGTCTGTAGAGACCCAGTACTTC,CASSLGSVETQYF
-,TRBV6-5,TRBJ1-1,-,TGTGCCAGCAGTGAAACCTACGACTTTGTAGCTTTCTTT,CASSETYDFVAFF
-,TRBV5-1,TRBJ2-1,-,TGCGCCAGCAGCTTGAGCCTAGGGGTGAATGAGCAGTTCTTC,CASSLSLGVNEQFF
few,TRBV5-4,TRBJ1-1,-,TGTGCCAGCAGCTTGGGGTCGGGGGGTCGGACTGAAGCTTTCTTT,CASSLGSGGRTEAFF
once,TRBV29-1,TRBJ2-1,TRBD2,TGCAGCGTTGTCGGGAGGGCCTTAAATGAGCAGTTCTTC,CSVVGRALNEQFF
-,TRBV7-9,TRBJ2-3,TRBD2,TGTGCCAGCAGCTTAGTACTAGCGGGAGCCTCAGATACGCAGTATTTT,CASSLVLAGASDTQYF
few,TRBV7-9,TRBJ2-1,-,TGTGCCAGCAGCTTAGGTAGAGGACTTGACTCAGATGAGCAGTTCTTC,CASSLGRGLDSDEQFF
-,TRBV6-6,TRBJ2-1,-,TGTGCCAGCAGTTACGGCTCGAATGAGCAGTTCTTC,CASSYGSNEQFF
-,TRBV28,TRBJ1-1,-,TGTGCCAGCAGTTTACCCGGGAGGGGAATAACAGCTTTCTTT,CASSLPGRGITAFF
once,TRBV5-5,TRBJ1-4,-,TGTGCCAGCAGCTTGGTAGGGACCGATGAAAAACTGTTTTTT,CASSLVGTDEKLFF
once,TRBV9,TRBJ1-4,TRBD1,TGTGCCAGCAGCCCAAGACAGGGGGCTAATGAAAAACTGTTTTTT,CASSPRQGANEKLFF
-,TRBV7-6,TRBJ2-1,TRBD1,TGTGCCAGCAGCGCGACAGGGGGCGCCGACAATGAGCAGTTCTTC,CASSATGGADNEQFF
-,TRBV18,TRBJ2-2,-,TGTGCCAGCTCACCACAACCGGGAGTGACCGGGGAGCTGTTTTTT,CASSPQPGVTGELFF
-,TRBV19,TRBJ2-7,TRBD1,TGTGCCAGTAGCAGAACCCCGGGACAGGGGAACGAGCAGTACTTC,CASSRTPGQGNEQYF
-,TRBV7-9,TRBJ2-7,TRBD1,TGTGCCAGCAGCGCGGGACAGGGGATGGACGAGCAGTACTTC,CASSAGQGMDEQYF
-,TRBV27,TRBJ2-2,TRBD2,TGTGCCAGCCGCCTAGCGGGGGTGAACACCGGGGAGCTGTTTTTT,CASRLAGVNTGELFF
-,TRBV7-8,TRBJ2-2,-,TGTGCCAGCAGCTTAGGACTCCGCGGGGAGCTGTTTTTT,CASSLGLRGELFF
-,TRBV27,TRBJ2-7,-,TGTGCCAGCAGTTTAAGTCTTCCCCGGTCGCGGACCGCCTACGAGCAGTACTTC,CASSLSLPRSRTAYEQYF
-,TRBV6-5,TRBJ1-4,-,TGTGCCAGCAGTTACAGGGGCGATGAAAAACTGTTTTTT,CASSYRGDEKLFF
-,TRBV19,TRBJ1-5,-,TGTGCCAGTAGTATACGGGGGCACAAGACTTATAGCAATCAGCCCCAGCATTTT,CASSIRGHKTYSNQPQHF
-,TRBV18,TRBJ1-1,-,TGTGCCAGCTCACCAATAGGGGACACTGAAGCTTTCTTT,CASSPIGDTEAFF
-,TRBV7-8,TRBJ2-4,-,TGTGCCAGCAGCTTCGGCGAAACAGGGCAAAAAAACATTCAGTACTTC,CASSFGETGQKNIQYF
-,TRBV10-2,TRBJ1-2,-,TGCGCCAGCAGTGATGCGTATGGCTACACCTTC,CASSDAYGYTF
few,TRBV6-5,TRBJ2-2,-,TGTGCCAGCAGTCCAGGACCTAACACCGGGGAGCTGTTTTTT,CASSPGPNTGELFF
-,TRBV7-6,TRBJ1-3,TRBD1,TGTGCCAGCAGCTCGTGGACAGGGGGAGGAAACACCATATATTTT,CASSSWTGGGNTIYF
-,TRBV19,TRBJ2-1,TRBD2,TGTGCCAGTAGTAACCTCGAGAAGCGGGAGTTAGGCGATGAGCAGTTCTTC,CASSNLEKRELGDEQFF
-,TRBV4-3,TRBJ2-1,-,TGCGCCAGCAGCCAAGAGGGCCCCCTCGGGGCCAACTCCTACAATGAGCAGTTCTTC,CASSQEGPLGANSYNEQFF
-,TRBV30,TRBJ1-1,-,TGTGCCCTGAGGGGGGGTGGCACTGAAGCTTTCTTT,CALRGGGTEAFF
few,TRBV4-1,TRBJ2-7,-,TGCGCCAGCAGCCAAGACAGGGAGCACTACGAGCAGTACTTC,CASSQDREHYEQYF
-,TRBV2,TRBJ2-5,TRBD2,TGTGCCAGCAACTCGGGACTAGGTGGAGAGACCCAGTACTTC,CASNSGLGGETQYF
-,TRBV7-6,TRBJ1-3,-,TGTGCCAGCAGCCTAGTGCAGGGCACCATATATTTT,CASSLVQGTIYF
-,TRBV6-5,TRBJ1-1,-,TGTGCCAGCAGTCCGTTTCCCAGCGGGAACACTGAAGCTTTCTTT,CASSPFPSGNTEAFF
-,TRBV5-5,TRBJ2-7,TRBD2,TGTGCCAGCAGCCCGGGAGGTAGGAACTCCTACGAGCAGTACTTC,CASSPGGRNSYEQYF
-,TRBV4-1,TRBJ1-5,-,TGCGCCAGCAGCCAAGAAGGTGGAGGTTTTCTGCCCCAGCATTTT,CASSQEGGGFLPQHF
-,TRBV7-9,TRBJ1-1,-,TGTGCCAGCAGCTTGGGGGTTATTGAAGCTTTCTTT,CASSLGVIEAFF
-,TRBV10-3,TRBJ2-1,TRBD1,TGTGCCATTTGGGACAGGGATTACAATGAGCAGTTCTTC,CAIWDRDYNEQFF
-,TRBV27,TRBJ2-5,-,TGTGCCAGCAGTTTGGACTTCAAGACCCAGTACTTC,CASSLDFKTQYF
-,TRBV27,TRBJ2-3,TRBD2,TGTGCCAGCAGACTAGCGGGAAGTACAGATACGCAGTATTTT,CASRLAGSTDTQYF
-,TRBV7-9,TRBJ1-4,-,TGTGCCAGCAGACTACAGGGAAACAATGAAAAACTGTTTTTT,CASRLQGNNEKLFF
-,TRBV10-3,TRBJ1-3,-,TGTGCCATCAGTGAGTCTTTACACACCATATATTTT,CAISESLHTIYF
-,TRBV4-2,TRBJ1-2,-,TGTGCCAGCAGCCAAGCTGCCAGGGACGACTATGGCTACACCTTC,CASSQAARDDYGYTF
-,TRBV4-3,TRBJ2-7,-,TGCGCCAGCAGCCAACAGTCAGAGGGGCCCTACGAGCAGTACTTC,CASSQQSEGPYEQYF
-,TRBV7-6,TRBJ1-5,-,TGTGCCAGCAGCTTAGGCGGGTATAGCAATCAGCCCCAGCATTTT,CASSLGGYSNQPQHF